This T cell receptor (beta chain) derives from a study of T-cell memory formation after mild COVID-19. Study-wide results and limits: Mostly located in CM and EM were contracting CD4+ clones, with contracting CD8+ clones located in EMRA. Several responding clones turned up in pre-infection memory, indicating that cross-reactive memory may have taken part.

This clonotype occurred a few times. The antigen is undetermined. One entry per CDR3 protein results from TCRdb running MiXCR on the 5' RACE reads. The table shows around 200,000 distinct CDR3 sequences, with roughly a tenth occurring only once. The CDR3 covers 15 residues. Germline V gene sequence: CDR1 KGHSH, CDR2 LQKENI. Trimming cost V 3 bases and J 0 bases, with 11 bases left between them. Sequencing was performed on PBMCs or a T cell subset sorted from them (not recorded which). The TCR was taken from a man between 18 and 35 years old who had mild COVID-19 (a few samples of this study predate the infection). Cell type and time point are not known. The chain has TRBV18 and TRBJ1-1; D is undetermined. CDR3 coding DNA: TGTGCCAGCTCACCTCCGGCACAGCTGAACACTGAAGCTTTCTTT. Translation: CASSPPAQLNTEAFF. The full variable domain, its missing parts supplied by reference TRBV18 and TRBJ1-1, is NAGVMQNPRHLVRRRGQEARLRCSPMKGHSHVYWYRQLPEEGLKFMVYLQKENIIDESGMPKERFSAEFPKEGPSILRIQQVVRGDSAAYFCASSPPAQLNTEAFFGQGTRLTVV.